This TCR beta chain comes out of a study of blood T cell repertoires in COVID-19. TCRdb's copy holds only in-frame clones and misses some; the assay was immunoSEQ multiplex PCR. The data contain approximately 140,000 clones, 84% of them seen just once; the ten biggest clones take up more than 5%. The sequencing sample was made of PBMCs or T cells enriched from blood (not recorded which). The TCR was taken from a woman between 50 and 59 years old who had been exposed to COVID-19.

The DNA for the CDR3 is TGTGCCAGCAGCCTACGAGACAGAAAAGAGACCCAGTACTTC. Its translation is CASSLRDRKETQYF. The chain carries TRBV9 and TRBJ2-5, with TRBD1 as a possible D gene (5 bases). CDR1 SGDLS and CDR2 YYNGEE come from the germline V gene. V was clipped by 4 bases and J by 3 bases, with 13 bases between them. CDR3 length: 14 amino acids.